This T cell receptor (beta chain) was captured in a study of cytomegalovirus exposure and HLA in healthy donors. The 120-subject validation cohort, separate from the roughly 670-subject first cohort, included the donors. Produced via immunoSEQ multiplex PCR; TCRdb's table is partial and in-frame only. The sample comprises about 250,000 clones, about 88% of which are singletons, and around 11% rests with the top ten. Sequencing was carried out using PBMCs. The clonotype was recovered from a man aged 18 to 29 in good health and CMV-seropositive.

CDR3 residues: CASKPGLANTGELFF. DNA for the CDR3: TGTGCCAGCAAACCGGGACTAGCGAACACCGGGGAGCTGTTTTTT. The rearrangement uses TRBV6-5 and TRBJ2-2; 8 bases agree with TRBD2. CDR1 and CDR2 (germline): MNHEY, SVGAGI. The CDR3 runs 15 residues. J was trimmed by 0 bases and V by 7 bases; bases with no gene match: 4.